This T cell receptor beta chain appears in the sequencing data of a study of CD8+ T cells in alopecia areata (dated by TCRdb to 2016 to 2018). With respect to the entire study: Treated patients were enrolled in an open-label pilot trial of oral tofacitinib at 5 to 10 mg twice daily for moderate-to-severe alopecia areata. Biopsies were taken from tofacitinib-treated patients at baseline and at 4 and 24 weeks of treatment, and a later scalp biopsy was taken in several of the tofacitinib-treated patients. Patients received tofacitinib for 6 to 18 months and were then followed off drug for 6 months to check for delayed response and recurrence. Clonality in the scalp was compared among normal scalp (n=4), patchy alopecia areata scalp (n=8), and alopecia totalis/universalis scalp (n=8). On the human side, TCRbeta sequencing was run on scalp tissue and on sorted CD4+ and CD8+ peripheral blood T cells from healthy controls and from alopecia areata patients with either patchy or totalis/universalis disease. TCRbeta CDR3 regions were amplified by immunoSEQ multiplex PCR using 35 Vbeta forward and 13 Jbeta reverse primers. The study used high-throughput TCRbeta sequencing to examine T cell clonal expansion in alopecia areata, in both the C3H/HeJ mouse model and human patients. The RNA source kit depended on sample type: the PAXgene miRNA kit for fixed scalp, the miRNeasy kit for PBMCs, and the RNeasy kit for mouse skin.

The time point label on this specimen signifies: baseline before oral tofacitinib. Peripheral blood and lesional scalp punch biopsies were obtained from patients with alopecia areata. After PBMCs were isolated by density centrifugation and stained for CD3, CD4 and CD8, a FACSAria was used to sort CD4+ and CD8+ T cells. Deletion took 0 bases off V and 8 bases off J, with a span of 12 bases between the germline ends. The CDR3 sequence holds 14 residues, the cysteine and phenylalanine included. The read is trimmed to its CDR3 DNA, 42 bases read in frame from base 1. The germline V gene yields SGDLS for CDR1 and YYNGEE for CDR2. This clone showed up just once. It lacks a known antigen. No base quality information exists; no much larger clone differs at one position. Receptor amplification or capture employed the immunoSEQ multiplex PCR assay. For TCR sequencing, RNA was extracted from every sample and reverse transcribed into cDNA to serve as template. First-strand cDNA was synthesized with SuperScript III using a 2:1 mix of oligo-dT and random hexamers. A synthetic immune receptor repertoire was used to gauge amplification bias, and whatever bias remained was removed computationally. Per the authors' processing: Raw reads were preprocessed for error removal, and CDR3 was defined according to IMGT conventions as running from the conserved cysteine to phenylalanine. Clonality was computed by normalizing Shannon entropy by log2 of the number of productive unique TCRs and subtracting the result from 1. CD4 or CD8 identity of scalp clones was inferred by cross-referencing scalp TCRbeta sequences with sorted blood CD4 and CD8 repertoires. In its TCRdb copy, this immuneACCESS table keeps in-frame sequences only and misses some clones. Where compared with another copy, unresolved V genes explain less than half of these, and the others have no known cause. V, J and clone size were drawn from that table, and D and trimming were deduced from the DNA. The sample table lists 200,000 to 250,000 clones, 50% to 60% of them with a count of one. Approximately 0.45% of the sample comes from the top ten.

The paper as a whole reports these results and caveats: TCR sequences shared between patients were less clear than in mice, possibly partly because of HLA diversity in the patient population. Lesional scalp, especially in alopecia totalis/universalis, showed higher clonality and more expanded CD8+ clones than normal scalp, suggesting antigenic drive. Unlike mouse skin, where gammadelta T cells dominate, normal human skin contains resident alphabeta T cells that get sequenced too, which complicates analysis of the scalp TCR repertoire.

The sequence was obtained from a human donor with alopecia areata. The chain links TRBV9 with TRBJ1-5; tentative D gene TRBD1, with 5 bases matching. Sequencing used CD4+ T cells sorted from blood, obtained at week 0. The DNA sequence is TGTGCCAGCAGCGTAGGGGCAGGGTTTGAGCCCCAGCATTTT. Its protein is CASSVGAGFEPQHF.